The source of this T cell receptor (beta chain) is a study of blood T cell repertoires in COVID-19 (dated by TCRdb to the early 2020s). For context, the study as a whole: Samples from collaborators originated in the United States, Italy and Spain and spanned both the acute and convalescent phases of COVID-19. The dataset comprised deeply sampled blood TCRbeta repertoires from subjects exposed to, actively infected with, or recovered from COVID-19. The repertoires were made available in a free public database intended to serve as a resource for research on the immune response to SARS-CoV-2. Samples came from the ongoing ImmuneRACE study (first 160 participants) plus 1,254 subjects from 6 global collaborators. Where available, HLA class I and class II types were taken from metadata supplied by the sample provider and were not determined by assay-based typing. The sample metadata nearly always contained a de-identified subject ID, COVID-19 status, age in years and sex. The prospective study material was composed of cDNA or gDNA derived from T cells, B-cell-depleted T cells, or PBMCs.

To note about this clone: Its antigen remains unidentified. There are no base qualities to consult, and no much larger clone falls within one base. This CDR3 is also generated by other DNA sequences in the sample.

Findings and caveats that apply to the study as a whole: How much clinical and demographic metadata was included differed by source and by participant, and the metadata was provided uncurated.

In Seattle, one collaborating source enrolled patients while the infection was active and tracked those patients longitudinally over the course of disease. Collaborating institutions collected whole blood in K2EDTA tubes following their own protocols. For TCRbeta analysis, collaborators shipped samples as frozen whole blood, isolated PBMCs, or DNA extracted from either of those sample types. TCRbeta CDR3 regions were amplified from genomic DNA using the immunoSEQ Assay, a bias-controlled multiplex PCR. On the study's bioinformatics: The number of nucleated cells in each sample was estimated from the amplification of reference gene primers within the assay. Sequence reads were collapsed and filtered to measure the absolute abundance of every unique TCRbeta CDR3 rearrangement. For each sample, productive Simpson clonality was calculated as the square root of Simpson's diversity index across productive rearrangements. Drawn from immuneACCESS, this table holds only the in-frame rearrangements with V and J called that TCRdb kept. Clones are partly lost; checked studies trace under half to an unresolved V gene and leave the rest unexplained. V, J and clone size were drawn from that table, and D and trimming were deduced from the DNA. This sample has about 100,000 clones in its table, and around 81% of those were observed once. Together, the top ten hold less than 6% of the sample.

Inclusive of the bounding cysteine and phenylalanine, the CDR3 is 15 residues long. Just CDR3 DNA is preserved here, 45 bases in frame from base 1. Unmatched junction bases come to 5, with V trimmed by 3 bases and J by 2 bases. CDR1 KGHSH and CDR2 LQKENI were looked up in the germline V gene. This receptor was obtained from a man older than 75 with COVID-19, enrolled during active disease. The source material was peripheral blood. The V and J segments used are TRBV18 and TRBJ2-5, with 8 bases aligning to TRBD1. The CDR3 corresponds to CASSPSRQGQETQYF. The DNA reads TGTGCCAGCTCACCGTCTCGACAGGGGCAAGAGACCCAGTACTTC.